This TCR beta chain was obtained from a study of CD8 T cells in ankylosing spondylitis. The CDR3 is 15 residues long. Trimming at V came to 6 bases and at J to 6 bases, leaving 11 bases not matched to a gene. As the method for making TCR beta libraries, quantitative 5'-RACE with molecular barcodes was used. TCRdb re-derived calls from the 5' RACE reads in MiXCR, one entry per CDR3 protein. The table lists hundreds of thousands of distinct CDR3 sequences, 10% to 15% of them singletons. There are many counts of this clonotype. The antigen remains undetermined. Findings and caveats of the study: Blood from ankylosing spondylitis patients appeared to carry a characteristic roughly 8-variant TCR beta motif. Researchers report that disease-linked clones proved CD8+ and relatively rare in peripheral blood.

The chain employs TRBV12-3 or TRBV12-4 and TRBJ2-1; 7 positions match TRBD1. The TCR was taken from a male donor with ankylosing spondylitis. Source material: blood, either unsorted or a sorted T cell fraction (not recorded which). The CDR3 DNA follows: TGTGCCAGCAGCCTACAGGGGCCCGGTACCAATGAGCAGTTCTTC. Translation gives CASSLQGPGTNEQFF.